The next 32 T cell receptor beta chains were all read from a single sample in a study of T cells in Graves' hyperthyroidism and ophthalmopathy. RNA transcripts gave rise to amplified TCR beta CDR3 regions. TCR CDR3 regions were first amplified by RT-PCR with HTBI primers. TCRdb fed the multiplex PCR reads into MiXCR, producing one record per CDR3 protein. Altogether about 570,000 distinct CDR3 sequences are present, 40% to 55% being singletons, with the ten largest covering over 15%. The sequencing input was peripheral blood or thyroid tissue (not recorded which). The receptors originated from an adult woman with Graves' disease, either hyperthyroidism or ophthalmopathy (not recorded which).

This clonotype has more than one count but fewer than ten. This CDR3 reads CASSQEGRAALGETQYF. The CDR3, as DNA: TGCGCCAGCAGCCAAGAGGGGAGAGCAGCTCTGGGCGAGACCCAGTACTTC. The J gene is TRBJ2-5, the V gene TRBV4-1; TRBD2 might be the D (5 bases). CDR3 length: 17 amino acids. V lost 0 bases and J lost 5, with 19 bases in between. Germline V CDR1 and CDR2: MGHRA, YSYEKL.

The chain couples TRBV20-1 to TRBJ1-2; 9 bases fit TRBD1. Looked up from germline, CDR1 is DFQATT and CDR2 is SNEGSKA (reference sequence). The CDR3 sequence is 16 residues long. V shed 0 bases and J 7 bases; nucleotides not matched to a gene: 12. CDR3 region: CSARDLGSDRGIGYTF. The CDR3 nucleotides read TGCAGTGCTAGAGATCTAGGATCCGACAGGGGGATTGGCTACACCTTC.

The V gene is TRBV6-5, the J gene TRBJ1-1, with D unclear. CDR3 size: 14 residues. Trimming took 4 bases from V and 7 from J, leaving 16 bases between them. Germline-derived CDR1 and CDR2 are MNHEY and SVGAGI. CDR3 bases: TGTGCCAGCAGTTTCGCCACCCAACGAGGTGAAGCTTTCTTT. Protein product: CASSFATQRGEAFF.

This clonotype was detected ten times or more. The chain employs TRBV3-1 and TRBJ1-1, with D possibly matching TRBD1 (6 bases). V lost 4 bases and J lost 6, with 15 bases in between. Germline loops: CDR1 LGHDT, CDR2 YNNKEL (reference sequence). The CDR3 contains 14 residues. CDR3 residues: CASSPFRSGAEAFF. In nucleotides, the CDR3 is TGTGCCAGCAGCCCCTTTCGCTCAGGGGCTGAAGCTTTCTTT. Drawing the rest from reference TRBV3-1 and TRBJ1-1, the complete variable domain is DTAVSQTPKYLVTQMGNDKSIKCEQNLGHDTMYWYKQDSKKFLKIMFSYNNKELIINETVPNRFSPKSPDKAHLNLHINSLELGDSAVYFCASSPFRSGAEAFFGQGTRLTVV.

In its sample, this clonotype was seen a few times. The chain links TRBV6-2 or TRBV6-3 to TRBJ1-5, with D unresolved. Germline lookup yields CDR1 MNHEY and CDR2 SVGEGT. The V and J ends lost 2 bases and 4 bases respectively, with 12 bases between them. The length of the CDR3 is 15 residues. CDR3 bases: TGTGCCAGCAGTTACGATTTGGTGGAAAATCAGCCCCAGCATTTT. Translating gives CASSYDLVENQPQHF.

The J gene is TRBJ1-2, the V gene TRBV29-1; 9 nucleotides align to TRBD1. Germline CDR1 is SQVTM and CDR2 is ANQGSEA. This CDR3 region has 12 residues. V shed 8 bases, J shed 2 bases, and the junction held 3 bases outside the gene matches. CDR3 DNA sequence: TGCAGCTTCGGACAGGGGAACTATGGCTACACCTTC. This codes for CSFGQGNYGYTF.

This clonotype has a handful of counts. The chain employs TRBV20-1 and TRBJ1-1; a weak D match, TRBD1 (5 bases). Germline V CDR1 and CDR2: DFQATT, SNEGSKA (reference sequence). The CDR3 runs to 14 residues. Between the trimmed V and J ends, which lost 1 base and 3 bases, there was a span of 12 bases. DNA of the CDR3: TGCAGTGCTAGAGGTGGGGCAGCGCACACTGAAGCTTTCTTT. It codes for CSARGGAAHTEAFF.

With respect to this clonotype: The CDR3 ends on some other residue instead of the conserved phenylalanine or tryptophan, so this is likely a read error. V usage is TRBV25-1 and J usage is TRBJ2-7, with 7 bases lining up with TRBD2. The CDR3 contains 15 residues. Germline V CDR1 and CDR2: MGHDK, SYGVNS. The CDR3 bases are TGCGCCAGCAGCTTAGGCGGGAGTGTGTCCTACGAGCAGTACTTA. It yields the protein CASSLGGSVSYEQYL.

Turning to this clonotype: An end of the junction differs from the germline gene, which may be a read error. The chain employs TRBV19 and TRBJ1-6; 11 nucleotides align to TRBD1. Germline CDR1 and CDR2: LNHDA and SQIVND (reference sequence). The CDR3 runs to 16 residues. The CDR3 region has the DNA TGTGCCAGCAGCCAGGACAGGGGGCTAGGTAATTCATCCCTCCACTTT. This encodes CASSQDRGLGNSSLHF. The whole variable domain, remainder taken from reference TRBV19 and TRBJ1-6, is DGGITQSPKYLFRKEGQNVTLSCEQNLNHDAMYWYRQDPGQGLRLIYYSQIVNDFQKGDIAEGYSVSREKKESFPLTVTSAQKNPTAFYLCASSQDRGLGNSSLHFGNGTRLTVT.

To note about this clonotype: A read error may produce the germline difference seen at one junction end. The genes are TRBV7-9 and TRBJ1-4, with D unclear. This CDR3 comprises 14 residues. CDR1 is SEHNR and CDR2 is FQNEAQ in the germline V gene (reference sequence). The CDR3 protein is CASSAGQQNEKLFF. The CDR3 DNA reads TGCGCCAGCAGCGCCGGGCAGCAAAATGAAAAACTGTTTTTT.

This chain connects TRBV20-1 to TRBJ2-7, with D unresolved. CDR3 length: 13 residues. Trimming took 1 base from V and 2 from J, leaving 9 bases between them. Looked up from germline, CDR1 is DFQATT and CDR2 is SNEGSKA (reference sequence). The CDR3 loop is CSARAPVTYEQYF. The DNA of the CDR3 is TGCAGTGCTAGAGCCCCGGTGACCTACGAGCAGTACTTC.

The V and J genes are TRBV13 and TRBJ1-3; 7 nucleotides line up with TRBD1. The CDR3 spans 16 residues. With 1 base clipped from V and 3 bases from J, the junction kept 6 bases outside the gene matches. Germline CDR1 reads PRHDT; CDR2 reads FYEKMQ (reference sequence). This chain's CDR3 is CASSLAGTAYGNTIYF. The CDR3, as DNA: TGTGCCAGCAGCTTAGCGGGGACAGCTTATGGAAACACCATATATTTT.

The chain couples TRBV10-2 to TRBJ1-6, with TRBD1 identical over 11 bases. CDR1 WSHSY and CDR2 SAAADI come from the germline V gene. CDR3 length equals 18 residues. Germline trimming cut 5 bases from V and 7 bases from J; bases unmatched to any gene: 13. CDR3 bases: TGCGCCAGCAGTCGAAGTTTGGACAGGGGGCTAAAGAATTCACCCCTCCACTTT. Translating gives CASSRSLDRGLKNSPLHF.

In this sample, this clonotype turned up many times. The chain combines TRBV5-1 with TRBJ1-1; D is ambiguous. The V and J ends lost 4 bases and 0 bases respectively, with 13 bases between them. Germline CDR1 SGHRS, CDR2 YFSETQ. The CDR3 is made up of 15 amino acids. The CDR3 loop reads CASSLSGGMNTEAFF. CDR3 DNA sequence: TGCGCCAGCAGCCTTTCTGGAGGCATGAACACTGAAGCTTTCTTT. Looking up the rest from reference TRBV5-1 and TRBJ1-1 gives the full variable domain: KAGVTQTPRYLIKTRGQQVTLSCSPISGHRSVSWYQQTPGQGLQFLFEYFSETQRNKGNFPGRFSGRQFSNSRSEMNVSTLELGDSALYLCASSLSGGMNTEAFFGQGTRLTVV.

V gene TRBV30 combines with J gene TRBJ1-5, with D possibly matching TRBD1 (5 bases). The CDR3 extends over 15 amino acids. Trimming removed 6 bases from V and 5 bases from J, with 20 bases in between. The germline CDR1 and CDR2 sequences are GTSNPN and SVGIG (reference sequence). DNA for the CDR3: TGTGCCTGCCAAACCGGGGCGGTAGATTATCAGCCCCAGCATTTT. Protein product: CACQTGAVDYQPQHF.

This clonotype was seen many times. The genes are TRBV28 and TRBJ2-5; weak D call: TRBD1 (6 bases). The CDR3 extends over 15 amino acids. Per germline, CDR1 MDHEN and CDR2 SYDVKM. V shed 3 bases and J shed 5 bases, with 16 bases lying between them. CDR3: CASSFDTGKVETQYF. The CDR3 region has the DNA TGTGCCAGCAGTTTTGATACAGGGAAAGTGGAGACCCAGTACTTC.

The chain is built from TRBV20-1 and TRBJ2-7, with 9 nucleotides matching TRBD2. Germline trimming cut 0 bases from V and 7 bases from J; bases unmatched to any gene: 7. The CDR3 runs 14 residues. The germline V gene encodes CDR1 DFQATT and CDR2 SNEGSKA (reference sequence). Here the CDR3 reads CSARELAGAREQYF. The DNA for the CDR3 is TGCAGTGCTAGAGAGTTAGCGGGAGCAAGGGAGCAGTACTTC.

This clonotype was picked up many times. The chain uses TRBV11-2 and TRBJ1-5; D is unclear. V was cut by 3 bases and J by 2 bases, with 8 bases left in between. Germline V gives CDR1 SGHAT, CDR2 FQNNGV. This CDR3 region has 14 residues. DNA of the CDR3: TGTGCCAGCAGCTTGGGGTATGGCAATCAGCCCCAGCATTTT. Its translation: CASSLGYGNQPQHF.

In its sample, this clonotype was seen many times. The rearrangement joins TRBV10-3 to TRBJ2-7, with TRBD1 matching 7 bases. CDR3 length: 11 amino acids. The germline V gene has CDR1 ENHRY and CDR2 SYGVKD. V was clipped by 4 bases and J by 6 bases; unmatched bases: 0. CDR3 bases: TGTGCCATCAGTGGACAGGGCGAGCAGTACTTC. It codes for CAISGQGEQYF.

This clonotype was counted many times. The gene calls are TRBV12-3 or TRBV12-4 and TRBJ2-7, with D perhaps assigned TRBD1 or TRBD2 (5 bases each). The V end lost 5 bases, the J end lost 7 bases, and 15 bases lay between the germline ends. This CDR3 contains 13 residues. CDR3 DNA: TGTGCCAGCAGTGGGGGACCGCTGTGGGAGCAGTACTTC. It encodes CASSGGPLWEQYF.

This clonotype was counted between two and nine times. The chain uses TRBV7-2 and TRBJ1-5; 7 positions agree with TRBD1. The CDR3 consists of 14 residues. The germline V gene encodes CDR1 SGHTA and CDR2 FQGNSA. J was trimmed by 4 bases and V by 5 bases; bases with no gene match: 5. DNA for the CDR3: TGTGCCAGCAGCCGCGGGACAGTTAATCAGCCCCAGCATTTT. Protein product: CASSRGTVNQPQHF.

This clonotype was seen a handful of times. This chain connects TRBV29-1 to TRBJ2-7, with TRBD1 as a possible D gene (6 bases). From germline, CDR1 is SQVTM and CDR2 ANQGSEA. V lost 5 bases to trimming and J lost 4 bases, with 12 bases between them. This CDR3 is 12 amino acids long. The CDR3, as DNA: TGCAGCGTTAGGACAGCCAATTACGAGCAGTACTTC. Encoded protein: CSVRTANYEQYF.

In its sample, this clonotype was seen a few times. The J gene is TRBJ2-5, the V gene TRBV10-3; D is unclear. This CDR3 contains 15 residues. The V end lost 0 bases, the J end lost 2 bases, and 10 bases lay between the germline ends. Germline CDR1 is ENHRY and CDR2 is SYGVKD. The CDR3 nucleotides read TGTGCCATCAGTGAGTCGTCACTACCGCAAGAGACCCAGTACTTC. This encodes CAISESSLPQETQYF.

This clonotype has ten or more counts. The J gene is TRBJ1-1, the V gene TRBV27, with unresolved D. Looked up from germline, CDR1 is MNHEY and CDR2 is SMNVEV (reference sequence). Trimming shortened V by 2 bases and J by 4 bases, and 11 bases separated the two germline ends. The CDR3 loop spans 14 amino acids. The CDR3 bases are TGTGCCAGCAGTTTAAGCGAGGAGAGCACTGAAGCTTTCTTT. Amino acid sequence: CASSLSEESTEAFF.

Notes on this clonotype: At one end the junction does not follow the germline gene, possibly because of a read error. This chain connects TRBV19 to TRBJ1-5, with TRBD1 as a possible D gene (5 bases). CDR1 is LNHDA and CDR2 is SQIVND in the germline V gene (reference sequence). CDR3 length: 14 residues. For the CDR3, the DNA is TGTGCCCGTAGTATCCAGGGTCCGAATCAGCCCCAGCATTTT. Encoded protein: CARSIQGPNQPQHF.

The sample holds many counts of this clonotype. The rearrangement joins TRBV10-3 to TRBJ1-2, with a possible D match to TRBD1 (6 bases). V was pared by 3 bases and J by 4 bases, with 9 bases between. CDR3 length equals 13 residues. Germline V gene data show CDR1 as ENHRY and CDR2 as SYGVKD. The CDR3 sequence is CAISDVRGYGYTF. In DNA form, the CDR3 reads TGTGCCATCAGTGACGTCAGGGGCTATGGCTACACCTTC.

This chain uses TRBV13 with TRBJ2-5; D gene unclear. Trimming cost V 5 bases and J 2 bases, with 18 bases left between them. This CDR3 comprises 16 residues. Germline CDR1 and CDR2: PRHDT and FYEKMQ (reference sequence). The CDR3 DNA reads TGTGCCAGCAGCCCACCCCGCGAAGGGTGGCAAGAGACCCAGTACTTC. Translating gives CASSPPREGWQETQYF.

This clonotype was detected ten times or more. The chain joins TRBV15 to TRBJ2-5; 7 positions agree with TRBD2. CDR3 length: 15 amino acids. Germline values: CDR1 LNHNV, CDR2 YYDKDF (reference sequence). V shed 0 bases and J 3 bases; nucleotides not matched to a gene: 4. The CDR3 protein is CATSRDLREEETQYF. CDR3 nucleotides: TGTGCCACCAGCAGAGATCTTCGGGAGGAAGAGACCCAGTACTTC. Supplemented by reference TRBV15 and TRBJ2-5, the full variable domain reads DAMVIQNPRYQVTQFGKPVTLSCSQTLNHNVMYWYQQKSSQAPKLLFHYYDKDFNNEADTPDNFQSRRPNTSFCFLDIRSPGLGDTAMYLCATSRDLREEETQYFGPGTRLLVL.

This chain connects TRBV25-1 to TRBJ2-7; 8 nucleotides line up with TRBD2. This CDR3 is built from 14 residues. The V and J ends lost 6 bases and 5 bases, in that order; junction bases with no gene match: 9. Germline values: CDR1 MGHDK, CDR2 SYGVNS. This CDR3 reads CASRVAGNRDEQYF. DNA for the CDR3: TGTGCCAGCAGAGTAGCGGGGAATAGGGACGAGCAGTACTTC.

The CDR3 DNA reads as TGCGCCAGCAGCCCCGACAATGGGGAATTCAGCTACGAGCAGTACTTC. Translated: CASSPDNGEFSYEQYF. The rearrangement uses TRBV4-1 and TRBJ2-7, with D unclear. Germline lookup yields CDR1 MGHRA and CDR2 YSYEKL. The CDR3 consists of 16 residues. V gave up 4 bases and J gave up 3 bases, with 19 bases separating them.

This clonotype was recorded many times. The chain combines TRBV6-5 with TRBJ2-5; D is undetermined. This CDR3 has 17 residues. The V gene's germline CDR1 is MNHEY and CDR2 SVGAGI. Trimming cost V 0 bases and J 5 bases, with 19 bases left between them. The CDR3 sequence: CASSYSGSSIGRETQYF. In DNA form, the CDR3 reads TGTGCCAGCAGTTACTCGGGTAGTTCCATCGGCAGGGAGACCCAGTACTTC.

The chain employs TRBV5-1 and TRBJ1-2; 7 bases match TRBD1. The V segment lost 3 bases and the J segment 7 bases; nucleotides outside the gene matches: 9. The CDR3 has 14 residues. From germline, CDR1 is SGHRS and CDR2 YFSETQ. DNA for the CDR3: TGCGCCAGCAGCTCACTCAGGGGGGCCGGTGGCTACACCTTC. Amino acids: CASSSLRGAGGYTF.